This T cell receptor beta chain appears in the sequencing data of a study of cytomegalovirus exposure and HLA in healthy donors. V shed 3 bases, J shed 2 bases, and the junction held 7 bases outside the gene matches. CDR3 length: 15 amino acids. Germline V CDR1 and CDR2: SGHTA, FQGNSA. PCR employed 60 Vbeta and 13 Jbeta primers. Libraries were prepared by immunoSEQ multiplex PCR; TCRdb keeps only in-frame clonotypes and omits some of them. The sample lists around 190,000 clones, 81% occurring once. The sequencing input was PBMCs. V and J are TRBV7-2 and TRBJ2-7; TRBD2 aligns across 7 bases. The TCR was taken from a man aged 18-30 years in good health and CMV-seronegative. CDR3 protein: CASSLTSGEAYEQYF. CDR3 coding DNA: TGTGCCAGCAGCTTGACGAGCGGGGAAGCCTACGAGCAGTACTTC.